The 22 T cell receptor beta chains presented below share a single source sample, sequenced in a study of cytomegalovirus exposure and HLA in healthy donors. Primers for the PCR totalled 60 Vbeta and 13 Jbeta. The assay was immunoSEQ multiplex PCR, and TCRdb's table has in-frame clones only and misses some. The sample contains 130,000 to 150,000 clones, about four fifths of which appear only once. Sample: PBMCs. The receptors shown here come from a man aged 35-49 years in good health and CMV-seronegative.

The chain joins TRBV6-5 to TRBJ2-7; TRBD1 matches 9 bases. CDR1 is MNHEY and CDR2 is SVGAGI in the germline V gene. The length of the CDR3 is 13 residues. J was trimmed by 5 bases and V by 8 bases; bases with no gene match: 7. The CDR3 DNA reads as TGTGCCAGCCGGGACAGGGATCGGGACGAGCAGTACTTC. It codes for CASRDRDRDEQYF.

CDR3 amino acids: CASRPLGTGVQPQHF. DNA for the CDR3: TGTGCCAGCAGGCCCCTAGGGACAGGGGTTCAGCCCCAGCATTTT. The chain uses TRBV6-5 and TRBJ1-5; 10 nucleotides agree with TRBD1. The CDR3 has 15 residues. The trim removed 6 bases at V and 6 bases at J, leaving 8 bases unmatched. Looked up from germline, CDR1 is MNHEY and CDR2 is SVGAGI.

The chain employs TRBV28 and TRBJ1-1, with 10 bases matching TRBD1. The CDR3 is made up of 16 amino acids. Unmatched junction bases numbered 11, after V lost 5 bases and J lost 5 bases. The germline V gene has CDR1 MDHEN and CDR2 SYDVKM. The CDR3 here is CASSAAMGQGRTEAFF. CDR3 DNA: TGTGCCAGCAGTGCCGCGATGGGACAGGGGAGGACTGAAGCTTTCTTT.

The genes are TRBV10-3 and TRBJ1-6; 7 nucleotides line up with TRBD1. CDR1 ENHRY and CDR2 SYGVKD come from the germline V gene. This CDR3 region has 18 residues. V trimming: 2 bases; J trimming: 0 bases; junction bases outside the gene matches: 7. CDR3 protein: CAISEAGTVSSYNSPLHF. The CDR3 DNA reads as TGTGCCATCAGTGAGGCGGGGACAGTGAGCTCCTATAATTCACCCCTCCACTTT.

The chain joins TRBV28 to TRBJ1-1; D may be TRBD1 (6 bases). Germline V lookup: CDR1 MDHEN, CDR2 SYDVKM. The CDR3 has 15 residues. The V and J ends lost 6 bases and 0 bases respectively, with 14 bases between them. DNA of the CDR3: TGTGCCAGCAGAGCGACAGGAGTCCTGAACACTGAAGCTTTCTTT. It specifies CASRATGVLNTEAFF. Full variable domain (remainder filled in from reference TRBV28 and TRBJ1-1): DVKVTQSSRYLVKRTGEKVFLECVQDMDHENMFWYRQDPGLGLRLIYFSYDVKMKEKGDIPEGYSVSREKKERFSLILESASTNQTSMYLCASRATGVLNTEAFFGQGTRLTVV.

V usage is TRBV7-2 and J usage is TRBJ1-6, with a possible D match to TRBD1 (5 bases). CDR1 is SGHTA, CDR2 FQGNSA, per germline. Between the trimmed V and J ends, which lost 5 bases and 7 bases, there was a span of 12 bases. This CDR3 has 14 residues. The CDR3 loop reads CASSAGLGNSPLHF. Written as DNA, the CDR3 is TGTGCCAGCAGCGCAGGGTTAGGGAATTCACCCCTCCACTTT.

This chain connects TRBV19 to TRBJ2-2; 7 nucleotides match TRBD1. Germline CDR1 and CDR2: LNHDA and SQIVND (reference sequence). The CDR3 runs 15 residues. The V gene end was trimmed by 0 bases and the J gene end by 6 bases; junction bases not matched to a gene: 4. CDR3 sequence: CASSIETGVAGELFF. The CDR3 DNA sequence: TGTGCCAGTAGTATAGAAACAGGGGTCGCCGGGGAGCTGTTTTTT.

V usage is TRBV11-2 and J usage is TRBJ2-7, with TRBD1 as a possible D gene (6 bases). The CDR3 consists of 13 residues. Germline V gives CDR1 SGHAT, CDR2 FQNNGV. V was cut by 5 bases and J by 4 bases, with 12 bases left in between. CDR3 sequence: CASSKTDRYEQYF. CDR3 DNA: TGTGCCAGCAGCAAAACGGACAGATACGAGCAGTACTTC. The whole variable domain, remainder taken from reference TRBV11-2 and TRBJ2-7, is EAGVAQSPRYKIIEKRQSVAFWCNPISGHATLYWYQQILGQGPKLLIQFQNNGVVDDSQLPKDRFSAERLKGVDSTLKIQPAKLEDSAVYLCASSKTDRYEQYFGPGTRLTVT.

The rearrangement uses TRBV7-9 and TRBJ2-7; a weak D match, TRBD1 (6 bases). CDR1 and CDR2 (germline): SEHNR, FQNEAQ (reference sequence). V was clipped by 4 bases and J by 1 base, with 14 bases between them. The CDR3 is made up of 15 amino acids. The CDR3 protein is CASSYMIQGSYEQYF. The CDR3, as DNA: TGTGCCAGCAGCTACATGATTCAGGGGTCCTACGAGCAGTACTTC.

This clone came up a few times. The J gene is TRBJ2-7, the V gene TRBV30; TRBD1 agrees at 8 bases. The V segment lost 6 bases and the J segment 9 bases; nucleotides outside the gene matches: 13. Germline loops: CDR1 GTSNPN, CDR2 SVGIG (reference sequence). The CDR3 contains 13 residues. CDR3 coding DNA: TGTGCCTGTTACCGGGACAGGCCCAATTCGCAGTACTTC. Its translation is CACYRDRPNSQYF.

This clone is a singleton in its sample. The chain carries TRBV6-5 and TRBJ2-1; D unresolved. From germline, CDR1 is MNHEY and CDR2 SVGAGI. The CDR3 totals 15 residues. V lost 5 bases to trimming and J lost 4 bases, with 15 bases between them. CDR3 residues: CASSTTRLLYNEQFF. The CDR3 coding sequence is TGTGCCAGCAGTACTACACGACTCCTATACAATGAGCAGTTCTTC.

This clone was counted a single time. The chain uses TRBV5-1 and TRBJ2-2, with D unclear. Deletions cut 4 bases from V and 0 bases from J, with 7 bases between. The germline V gene has CDR1 SGHRS and CDR2 YFSETQ. This CDR3 comprises 14 residues. For the CDR3, the DNA is TGCGCCAGCAGCACAACAACGAACACCGGGGAGCTGTTTTTT. Protein: CASSTTTNTGELFF. Together with reference TRBV5-1 and TRBJ2-2, the CDR3 gives the full variable domain: KAGVTQTPRYLIKTRGQQVTLSCSPISGHRSVSWYQQTPGQGLQFLFEYFSETQRNKGNFPGRFSGRQFSNSRSEMNVSTLELGDSALYLCASSTTTNTGELFFGEGSRLTVL.

This clone has just a few counts. The rearrangement links TRBV30 to TRBJ2-7; TRBD2 matches at 7 bases. With V trimmed by 4 bases and J by 0 bases, 9 bases remained unmatched. From germline, CDR1 is GTSNPN and CDR2 SVGIG (reference sequence). The length of the CDR3 is 15 residues. DNA of the CDR3: TGTGCCTGGAACTACGGGAGGACGGTCTCCTACGAGCAGTACTTC. Protein product: CAWNYGRTVSYEQYF. The variable domain in full, with the rest retrieved from reference TRBV30 and TRBJ2-7, is SQTIHQWPATLVQPVGSPLSLECTVEGTSNPNLYWYRQAAGRGLQLLFYSVGIGQISSEVPQNLSASRPQDRQFILSSKKLLLSDSGFYLCAWNYGRTVSYEQYFGPGTRLTVT.

The CDR3: CASSVVDRGFGELFF. The CDR3, as DNA: TGTGCCAGCAGCGTAGTGGATAGGGGTTTCGGGGAGCTGTTTTTT. The chain couples TRBV9 to TRBJ2-2; D is perhaps TRBD1 (5 bases). Germline loops: CDR1 SGDLS, CDR2 YYNGEE. This CDR3 comprises 15 residues. V gave up 0 bases and J gave up 7 bases, with 13 bases separating them.

As concerns this clone: At one end, the junction sequence differs from germline, possibly due to a read error. The chain combines TRBV27 with TRBJ1-1; 7 bases align to TRBD1. The germline gives CDR1 MNHEY, CDR2 SMNVEV (reference sequence). This CDR3 has 13 amino acids. The DNA for the CDR3 is TGTGCCAGCAGTCCAATGACAGGGCCTGACGCTTTCTTT. This translates into CASSPMTGPDAFF.

The chain has TRBV2 and TRBJ2-3; TRBD2 aligns across 7 bases. CDR3 length: 16 residues. Germline CDR1 reads SNHLY; CDR2 reads FYNNEI. The J segment lost 0 bases and the V segment lost 0 bases, leaving 3 bases of the junction unmatched. The CDR3 DNA reads TGTGCCAGCAGTGAAGCGGGGACTACCAGCACAGATACGCAGTATTTT. This codes for CASSEAGTTSTDTQYF.

CDR3 sequence reads: CASSSMSGELFF. In nucleotides, the CDR3 is TGTGCCAGCAGTTCAATGTCCGGGGAGCTGTTTTTT. This chain uses TRBV6-6 with TRBJ2-2, with D hard to call. The CDR3 runs 12 residues. Germline loops: CDR1 MNHNY, CDR2 SVGAGI (reference sequence). V dropped 4 bases and J dropped 6 bases, with 6 bases sitting between them.

This chain links TRBV6-5 with TRBJ1-2; 8 bases are a match to TRBD1. Germline V CDR1 and CDR2: MNHEY, SVGAGI. V shed 2 bases and J 8 bases; nucleotides not matched to a gene: 10. This CDR3 has 15 amino acids. CDR3 in DNA: TGTGCCAGCAGTTACACCCCCCAGGGGGCGGGCGGCTACACCTTC. The encoded protein is CASSYTPQGAGGYTF.

The chain carries TRBV9 and TRBJ1-1; no definite D call. The CDR3 runs 13 residues. From germline, CDR1 is SGDLS and CDR2 YYNGEE. With 5 bases removed from V and 4 bases from J, the gap between germline ends came to 12 bases. The CDR3 region has the DNA TGTGCCAGCAGTGGACGCGGAGGCACTGAAGCTTTCTTT. As protein: CASSGRGGTEAFF.

The chain carries TRBV7-2 and TRBJ2-3; perhaps TRBD1 as D (6 bases). Germline lookup yields CDR1 SGHTA and CDR2 FQGNSA. Trimming took 1 base from V and 7 from J, leaving 9 bases between them. The CDR3 has 13 amino acids. The CDR3: CASSLEGVYTQYF. CDR3 nucleotide sequence: TGTGCCAGCAGCTTAGAGGGGGTTTATACGCAGTATTTT.

The CDR3 region is CASSPIGGEWGYEQYF. The CDR3 coding sequence is TGTGCCAGCTCACCAATCGGAGGCGAGTGGGGCTACGAGCAGTACTTC. The genes are TRBV18 and TRBJ2-7, with TRBD2 as a possible D gene (5 bases). CDR3 size: 16 residues. Germline V gene sequence: CDR1 KGHSH, CDR2 LQKENI. V was clipped by 2 bases and J by 3 bases, with 17 bases between them.

With regard to this clone: Sequence at one end of the junction differs from germline and may be a read error. V is TRBV15 and J is TRBJ2-4; D unclear. The CDR3 covers 14 residues. Germline lookup yields CDR1 LNHNV and CDR2 YYDKDF (reference sequence). CDR3 in amino acids: CATSRDMGKNMQYF. The CDR3 nucleotides read TGTGCCACCAGCAGAGACATGGGCAAAAACATGCAGTACTTC.